The 4 T cell receptor beta chains below all came from one sample that was sequenced in a study of long-term antiretroviral therapy in people with HIV (dated by TCRdb to between 2021 and 2024). The immunoSEQ hsTCRB v3.0 assay was used at survey level resolution for TRB variable region sequencing. TCRdb re-hosts the immuneACCESS table, in-frame sequences only. Its copies lack some clones; in the studies checked, an unresolved V gene accounts for under half of them, and the cause for the rest is not known. The sample table holds more than 20,000 clones, of which 65% to 85% were seen once. The leading ten clones occupy around 9% of the sample. Sequenced here: unsorted PBMCs, sampled 1.2 years after starting antiretroviral therapy. All receptors come from a woman aged 40 to 50 with HIV.

The V gene is TRBV6-6, the J gene TRBJ2-2; a possible D gene is TRBD1 (6 bases). V was pared by 8 bases and J by 5 bases, with 12 bases between. This CDR3 has 13 amino acids. Germline V CDR1 and CDR2: MNHNY, SVGAGI (reference sequence). The chain's CDR3 is CASCSGATGELFF. DNA for the CDR3: TGTGCCAGCTGTTCAGGGGCTACCGGGGAGCTGTTTTTT.

The chain recombines TRBV5-1 with TRBJ2-1; TRBD2 matches at 8 bases. Germline V lookup: CDR1 SGHRS, CDR2 YFSETQ. The V gene end was trimmed by 2 bases and the J gene end by 6 bases; junction bases not matched to a gene: 1. The CDR3 has 13 amino acids. The CDR3 sequence is CASSFTSGNEQFF. Written as DNA, the CDR3 is TGCGCCAGCAGCTTTACTAGCGGCAATGAGCAGTTCTTC.

The CDR3 DNA follows: TGTGCCAGCAGTATTTTAGCGGGAGGGGATACGCAGTATTTT. Protein sequence: CASSILAGGDTQYF. The chain carries TRBV6-5 and TRBJ2-3; 11 bases are shared with TRBD2. The germline gives CDR1 MNHEY, CDR2 SVGAGI. V was pared by 5 bases and J by 6 bases, with 4 bases of the junction left unmatched. CDR3 size: 14 residues.

V usage is TRBV19 and J usage is TRBJ1-4; D might be TRBD1 (5 bases). The CDR3 runs to 15 residues. The germline V and J ends were trimmed by 5 bases and 4 bases, with 14 bases remaining between them. Germline lookup yields CDR1 LNHDA and CDR2 SQIVND (reference sequence). The CDR3 DNA sequence: TGTGCCAGTAGTGAATGGGGCGCGGGTAATGAAAAACTGTTTTTT. Amino acids: CASSEWGAGNEKLFF. The full variable domain, in which reference TRBV19 and TRBJ1-4 provide the parts outside the CDR3, is DGGITQSPKYLFRKEGQNVTLSCEQNLNHDAMYWYRQDPGQGLRLIYYSQIVNDFQKGDIAEGYSVSREKKESFPLTVTSAQKNPTAFYLCASSEWGAGNEKLFFGSGTQLSVL.